This T cell receptor beta chain was sequenced for a study of shared clonotypes between healthy human individuals. Profiled with immunoSEQ multiplex PCR; TCRdb holds only in-frame clones, not every one. The data contain some 980,000 clones, about three quarters of them singletons. With respect to this clone: The sample contains more than one DNA sequence encoding this CDR3.

Every donor was a Caucasian adult from Nashville, Tennessee. The TCR comes from a man aged 18 to 30 in good health. The sample was memory CD4+ T cells sorted from blood. Subset specified: CD45RA-negative fraction.

The chain's CDR3 is CASSPRDSSYNSPLHF. In DNA form, the CDR3 reads TGTGCCAGCAGCCCTCGGGACAGCTCCTATAATTCACCCCTCCACTTT. The chain uses TRBV9 and TRBJ1-6, with 7 bases matching TRBD1. Germline loops: CDR1 SGDLS, CDR2 YYNGEE. Unmatched junction bases numbered 4, after V lost 4 bases and J lost 0 bases. CDR3 size: 16 residues. Drawing the rest from reference TRBV9 and TRBJ1-6, the complete variable domain is DSGVTQTPKHLITATGQRVTLRCSPRSGDLSVYWYQQSLDQGLQFLIQYYNGEERAKGNILERFSAQQFPDLHSELNLSSLELGDSALYFCASSPRDSSYNSPLHFGNGTRLTVT.